This paragraph covers one TCR beta chain sequence. What it recognizes is unknown. TCRdb's table, derived via immunoSEQ multiplex PCR, lists solely in-frame clones and lacks some. The data show under 55,000 clones, 70% to 85% seen once. Per the germline V gene, CDR1 is ENHRY and CDR2 is SYGVKD. The germline V and J ends were trimmed by 11 bases and 6 bases, with 20 bases remaining between them. This CDR3 is 14 amino acids long. Focal radiation and CTLA-4 blockade (ipilimumab) were tested in chemo-refractory metastatic non-small-cell lung cancer patients. This sample stems from a study of radiotherapy plus CTLA-4 blockade in lung cancer. Whole-study findings and limits: Reports state that early shifts in blood T cell clones, with interferon-beta, best predicted response. Radiotherapy plus ipilimumab was followed by expansion in blood of tumor-derived TCR clones.

The sequencing used peripheral blood, collected from a patient treated with radiotherapy plus ipilimumab. The chain has TRBV10-3 and TRBJ2-1; D perhaps matches TRBD1 (5 bases). The origin of this receptor is a human donor with non-small cell lung cancer who had a partial response to radiotherapy plus ipilimumab. This chain's CDR3 is CASSRQGSINEQFF. CDR3 DNA sequence: TGTGCCTCCTCGAGGCAGGGTAGCATCAATGAGCAGTTCTTC.